This TCR beta chain was identified in a study of blood T cell repertoires in COVID-19. Turning to the study itself: Spain, Italy and the United States supplied samples that represented acute and convalescent COVID-19. The analysed material was cDNA or gDNA that came from T cells, B-cell-depleted T cells, or PBMCs.

Authors' processing steps: Estimation of nucleated cell counts was performed using reference gene primer amplification. Here immunoSEQ multiplex PCR was the method, and the copy in TCRdb shows in-frame clones only, minus some. The DNA was the basis for D and trimming; V, J and clone size are from that table. The sample has 200,000 or so clones, 70% to 90% seen once; the top ten hold around 0.76%. V gave up 7 bases and J gave up 3 bases, with 13 bases separating them. Germline loops: CDR1 SNHLY, CDR2 FYNNEI. The CDR3 spans 13 residues. This clonotype was sampled from a woman in her 70s with acute or convalescent COVID-19. Sample: peripheral blood. The rearrangement links TRBV2 to TRBJ2-7, with D perhaps TRBD1 (5 bases). The CDR3 is CASKLDRSYEQYF. The CDR3 DNA is TGTGCCAGCAAATTAGACAGAAGCTACGAGCAGTACTTC.